This T cell receptor (beta chain) emerged from a study of T cell clones after liver transplantation. On the study more broadly: Liver transplant recipients had immunosuppression withdrawal attempted within 2 years. Pre-transplant mixed lymphocyte reactions yielded third-party-reactive TCRbeta sequences as comparators for graft-donor-reactive sequences. HCV positivity affected three of eight recipients; the rest lacked autoimmune or viral indications. Tolerant meant at least one year fully off immunosuppression without liver enzymes above twice normal.

Trimming at V came to 1 base and at J to 2 bases, leaving 8 bases not matched to a gene. CDR3 length: 16 amino acids. CDR1 and CDR2 from the germline V gene are MDHEN and SYDVKM. TCRdb's copy holds only in-frame clones and misses some; the assay was immunoSEQ multiplex PCR. The sample records roughly 100,000 clones, about 86% being singletons. The chain uses TRBV28 and TRBJ2-7; 7 bases are shared with TRBD2. Sequences were derived from CD4+ T cells from blood, sampled around 49 months after liver transplant. The source of this sequence is a human patient who received a liver transplant. T cells may partly derive from the graft donor. CDR3 nucleotides: TGTGCCAGCAGTTTATTTGGCGGGAGAAGCGCCTACGAGCAGTACTTC. Protein product: CASSLFGGRSAYEQYF. The complete variable domain, with remaining parts taken from reference TRBV28 and TRBJ2-7, reads DVKVTQSSRYLVKRTGEKVFLECVQDMDHENMFWYRQDPGLGLRLIYFSYDVKMKEKGDIPEGYSVSREKKERFSLILESASTNQTSMYLCASSLFGGRSAYEQYFGPGTRLTVT.